A selection of T cell receptor beta chains follows, all from one sample in a study of Ad26.COV2.S vaccination and SARS-CoV-2 variants. Sequencing used immunoSEQ multiplex PCR; TCRdb keeps in-frame clones, though not all of them. Of 400,000 to 500,000 clones detected, about 91% appear once; the ten largest clones hold approximately 2.5%. Sequencing was performed on peripheral blood, taken in a trial of Ad26.COV2.S vaccine versus placebo. The receptors originated from a person aged 18-65 years who received the Ad26.COV2.S COVID-19 vaccine or a placebo. CDR3s include the opening cysteine and the closing phenylalanine or tryptophan. A D gene is named only where the DNA matches it firmly. Not all rows give a size; the values are once, few, many and, for expanded clones, a class.

D gene	clone size	V gene	J gene	CDR3 DNA	CDR3 protein
TRBD1	NA	TRBV5-1	TRBJ1-2	TGCGCCAGCAGCTTTATACCGGGACAGGTTGTTTATGGCTACACCTTC	CASSFIPGQVVYGYTF
TRBD2	NA	TRBV7-2	TRBJ2-5	TGTGCCAGCAGCTTTAAGCGGGGGGCCCTCCAGTACTTC	CASSFKRGALQYF
TRBD1	NA	TRBV5-4	TRBJ2-5	TGTGCCAGCAGCTTGACAGGGGCCCAAGAGACCCAGTACTTC	CASSLTGAQETQYF
TRBD1	NA	TRBV15	TRBJ1-5	TGTGCCACCAGTCTGGACAGGGGGGTTCAGCCCCAGCATTTT	CATSLDRGVQPQHF
TRBD1	NA	TRBV11-3	TRBJ2-5	TGTGCCAGCAGGACAGGGGTTCAAGAGACCCAGTACTTC	CASRTGVQETQYF
NA	NA	TRBV28	TRBJ1-6	TGTGCCAGCAGTTTGATGGGGGCGGTCTATAATTCACCCCTCCACTTT	CASSLMGAVYNSPLHF
NA	NA	TRBV4-2	TRBJ2-1	TGTGCCAGCAGCCCCTCATCTGAGAACGAGCAGTTCTTC	CASSPSSENEQFF
NA	NA	TRBV3-1/TRBV3-2	TRBJ1-3	TGTGCCAGCAGCCAAGACTCTGGAAACACCATATATTTT	CASSQDSGNTIYF
NA	NA	TRBV27	TRBJ2-1	TGTGCCAGCAGGGGGCCCAACCACAATGAGCAGTTCTTC	CASRGPNHNEQFF
NA	few	TRBV7-2	TRBJ1-4	TGTGCCAGCAGCTTCAATCGTAATGAAAAACTGTTTTTT	CASSFNRNEKLFF
NA	NA	TRBV10-3	TRBJ2-2	TGTGCCATCAGTGCGGGGCGCGGGGAGCTGTTTTTT	CAISAGRGELFF
NA	once	TRBV5-1	TRBJ2-3	TGCGCCAGCAGCTTGGGAGCAAGCTGGGGAGATACGCAGTATTTT	CASSLGASWGDTQYF
NA	NA	TRBV7-2	TRBJ2-7	TGTGCCAGCAGTGGGGCTGACCCCACCCGCGCCCTGCTGACCTACGAGCAGTACTTC	CASSGADPTRALLTYEQYF
NA	NA	TRBV7-2	TRBJ1-3	TGTGCCAGCAGCTTAGGACTGGGGTACGGAAACACCATATATTTT	CASSLGLGYGNTIYF
NA	NA	TRBV28	TRBJ1-4	TGTGCCAGCAGTTTCCCCGGCGCAACTAATGAAAAACTGTTTTTT	CASSFPGATNEKLFF
NA	NA	TRBV7-2	TRBJ2-7	TGTGCCAGCCGCGTTATGACAGGCCTTAGCTCCTACGAGCAGTACTTC	CASRVMTGLSSYEQYF
NA	NA	TRBV5-1	TRBJ1-1	TGCGCCAGCAGCCCGGTGGGCACTGAAGCTTTCTTT	CASSPVGTEAFF
NA	NA	TRBV18	TRBJ1-1	TGTGCCAGCTCGCCCCGGGAGCTTGAAGCTTTCTTT	CASSPRELEAFF
TRBD1	once	TRBV29-1	TRBJ1-1	TGCAGCGTTGATGCACAGGGGCTCACTGAAGCTTTCTTT	CSVDAQGLTEAFF
NA	NA	TRBV7-2	TRBJ2-5	TGTGCCAGCAGCTGGTACAGGGAAGGGACGGGAGAGACCCAGTACTTC	CASSWYREGTGETQYF
NA	NA	TRBV7-3	TRBJ2-2	TGTGCCAGCAGCCCGCTTGGTAACACCGGGGAGCTGTTTTTT	CASSPLGNTGELFF
NA	NA	TRBV3-1/TRBV3-2	TRBJ1-2	TGTGCCAGCAGCCAAGATGAGCAAGGATCTGATGGCTACACCTTC	CASSQDEQGSDGYTF
TRBD2	NA	TRBV2	TRBJ2-5	TGTGCCAGCCGAGGACTAGCGGGGGGGGCGGAGACCCAGTACTTC	CASRGLAGGAETQYF
TRBD1	NA	TRBV15	TRBJ2-4	TGTGCCACCAGCAGCCCGGACAGGCTAAAACAAGCCAAAAACATTCAGTACTTC	CATSSPDRLKQAKNIQYF
NA	NA	TRBV28	TRBJ2-5	TGTGCCAGCAGTCTCTATAAACACGAGGGGTCAAGGGAGACCCAGTACTTC	CASSLYKHEGSRETQYF
NA	NA	TRBV5-1	TRBJ2-1	TGCGCCAGCAGCCAAGGCCCCAGGAATGGGGGCAATGAGCAGTTCTTC	CASSQGPRNGGNEQFF
TRBD2	NA	TRBV6-2/TRBV6-3	TRBJ2-2	TGTGCCAGCAGTTTCACTAGCGGGAGGATCCGGAACGGGGAGCTGTTTTTT	CASSFTSGRIRNGELFF
TRBD1	NA	TRBV7-9	TRBJ1-4	TGTGCCAGCAGCCTAAACAGGGGGCCAGGTGAAAAACTGTTTTTT	CASSLNRGPGEKLFF
NA	once	TRBV10-2	TRBJ1-4	TGCGCCAGCAGTCTGGATCCCCGAGGTGAAAAACTGTTTTTT	CASSLDPRGEKLFF
NA	NA	TRBV7-6	TRBJ1-4	TGTGCCAGCAGCTTAACTCCTAAGCGGTATGAAAAACTGTTTTTT	CASSLTPKRYEKLFF
NA	NA	TRBV15	TRBJ1-5	TGTGCCACCAGCAGAGAGGGGGGGGATCGTCAGCCCCAGCATTTT	CATSREGGDRQPQHF
NA	NA	TRBV18	TRBJ2-1	TGTGCCAGCTCACTAAATATTGGTCCCTCCTACAATGAGCAGTTCTTC	CASSLNIGPSYNEQFF
TRBD1	NA	TRBV4-3	TRBJ1-2	TGCGCCAGCAGCCTTCGCCCTACGACAGGGGTTTTATATGGCTACACCTTC	CASSLRPTTGVLYGYTF